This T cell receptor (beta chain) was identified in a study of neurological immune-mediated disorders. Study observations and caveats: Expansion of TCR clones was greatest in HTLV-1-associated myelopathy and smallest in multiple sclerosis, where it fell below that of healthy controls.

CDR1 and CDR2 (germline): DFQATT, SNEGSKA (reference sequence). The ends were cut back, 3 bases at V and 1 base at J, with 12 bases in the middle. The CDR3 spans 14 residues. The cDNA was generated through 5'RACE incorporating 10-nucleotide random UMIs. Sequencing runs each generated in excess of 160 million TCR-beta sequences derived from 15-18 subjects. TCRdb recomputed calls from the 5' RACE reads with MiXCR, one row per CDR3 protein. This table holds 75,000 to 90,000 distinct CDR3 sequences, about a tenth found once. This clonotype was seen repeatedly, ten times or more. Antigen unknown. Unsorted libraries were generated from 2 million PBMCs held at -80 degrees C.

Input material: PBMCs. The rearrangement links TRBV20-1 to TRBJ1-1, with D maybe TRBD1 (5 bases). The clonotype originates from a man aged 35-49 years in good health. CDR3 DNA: TGCAGTGCTAGTTGGGCAGGGAGGAACACTGAAGCTTTCTTT. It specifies CSASWAGRNTEAFF.